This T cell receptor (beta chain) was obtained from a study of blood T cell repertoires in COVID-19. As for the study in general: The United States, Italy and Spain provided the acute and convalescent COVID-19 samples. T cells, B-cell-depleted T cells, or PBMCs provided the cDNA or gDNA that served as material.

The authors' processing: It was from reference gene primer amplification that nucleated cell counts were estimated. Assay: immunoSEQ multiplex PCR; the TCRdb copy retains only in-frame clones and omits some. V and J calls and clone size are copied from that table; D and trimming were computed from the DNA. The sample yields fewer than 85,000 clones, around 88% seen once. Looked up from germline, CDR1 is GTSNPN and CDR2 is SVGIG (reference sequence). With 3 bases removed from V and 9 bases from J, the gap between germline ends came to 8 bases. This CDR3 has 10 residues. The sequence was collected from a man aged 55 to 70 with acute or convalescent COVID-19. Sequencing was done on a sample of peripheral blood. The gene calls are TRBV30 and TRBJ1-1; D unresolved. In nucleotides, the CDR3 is TGTGCCTGGAGCGGGGTAAAAGCTTTCTTT. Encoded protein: CAWSGVKAFF.